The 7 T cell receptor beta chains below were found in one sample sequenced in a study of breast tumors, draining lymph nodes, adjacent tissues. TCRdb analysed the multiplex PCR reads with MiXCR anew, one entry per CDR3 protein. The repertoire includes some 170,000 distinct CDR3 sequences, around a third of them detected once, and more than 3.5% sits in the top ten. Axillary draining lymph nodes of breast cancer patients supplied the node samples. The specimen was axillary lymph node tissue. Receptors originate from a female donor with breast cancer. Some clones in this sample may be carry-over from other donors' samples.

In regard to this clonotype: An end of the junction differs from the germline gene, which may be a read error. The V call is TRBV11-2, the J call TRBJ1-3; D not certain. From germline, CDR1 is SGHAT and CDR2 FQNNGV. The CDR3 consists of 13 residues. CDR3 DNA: TGTGTCAGCAGCTCGGGCTCTGGAAACACCATATATTTT. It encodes CVSSSGSGNTIYF. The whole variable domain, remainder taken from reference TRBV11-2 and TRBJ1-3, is EAGVAQSPRYKIIEKRQSVAFWCNPISGHATLYWYQQILGQGPKLLIQFQNNGVVDDSQLPKDRFSAERLKGVDSTLKIQPAKLEDSAVYLCVSSSGSGNTIYFGEGSWLTVV.

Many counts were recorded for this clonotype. The CDR3 region is CASSQEDREGETQYF. CDR3 sequence (DNA): TGCGCCAGCAGCCAAGAGGACAGGGAGGGGGAGACCCAGTACTTC. The chain links TRBV4-1 to TRBJ2-5; the D gene is possibly TRBD1 (8 bases). Trimming cost V 0 bases and J 5 bases, with 13 bases left between them. Per germline, CDR1 MGHRA and CDR2 YSYEKL. The CDR3 spans 15 residues.

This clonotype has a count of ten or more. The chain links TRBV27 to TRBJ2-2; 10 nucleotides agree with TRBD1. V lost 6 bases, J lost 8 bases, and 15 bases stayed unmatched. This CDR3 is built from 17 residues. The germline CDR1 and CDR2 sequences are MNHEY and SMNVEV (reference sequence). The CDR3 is CASRELTGTGETGELFF. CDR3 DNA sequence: TGTGCCAGCAGAGAACTTACCGGGACAGGGGAGACGGGGGAGCTGTTTTTT.

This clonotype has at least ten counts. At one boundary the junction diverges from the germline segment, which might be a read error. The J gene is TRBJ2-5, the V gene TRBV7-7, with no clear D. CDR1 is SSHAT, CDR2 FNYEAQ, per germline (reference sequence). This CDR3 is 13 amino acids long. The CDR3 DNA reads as TGTGCTAGCAGCTTAGTACTCCAAGAGACCCAGTACTTC. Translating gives CASSLVLQETQYF.

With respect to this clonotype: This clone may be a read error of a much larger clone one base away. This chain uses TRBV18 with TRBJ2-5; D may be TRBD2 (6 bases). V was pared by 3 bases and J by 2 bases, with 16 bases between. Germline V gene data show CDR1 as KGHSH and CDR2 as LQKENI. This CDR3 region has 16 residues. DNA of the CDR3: TGTGCCAGCTCACCCCGGACGGGACTGAGACAAGAGACCCAGTACTTC. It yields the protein CASSPRTGLRQETQYF.

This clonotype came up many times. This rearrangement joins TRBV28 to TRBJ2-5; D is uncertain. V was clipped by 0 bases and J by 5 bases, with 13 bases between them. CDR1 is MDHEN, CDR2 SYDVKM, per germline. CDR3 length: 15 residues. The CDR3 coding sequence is TGTGCCAGCAGTTTATGGCGGACCTCCGTCGAGACCCAGTACTTC. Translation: CASSLWRTSVETQYF.

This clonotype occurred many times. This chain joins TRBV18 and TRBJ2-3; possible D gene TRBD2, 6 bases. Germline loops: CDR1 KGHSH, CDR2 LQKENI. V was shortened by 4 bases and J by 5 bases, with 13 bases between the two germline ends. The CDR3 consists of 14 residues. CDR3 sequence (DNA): TGTGCCAGCTCACGCGGGACCCGGCTAGATACGCAGTATTTT. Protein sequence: CASSRGTRLDTQYF.